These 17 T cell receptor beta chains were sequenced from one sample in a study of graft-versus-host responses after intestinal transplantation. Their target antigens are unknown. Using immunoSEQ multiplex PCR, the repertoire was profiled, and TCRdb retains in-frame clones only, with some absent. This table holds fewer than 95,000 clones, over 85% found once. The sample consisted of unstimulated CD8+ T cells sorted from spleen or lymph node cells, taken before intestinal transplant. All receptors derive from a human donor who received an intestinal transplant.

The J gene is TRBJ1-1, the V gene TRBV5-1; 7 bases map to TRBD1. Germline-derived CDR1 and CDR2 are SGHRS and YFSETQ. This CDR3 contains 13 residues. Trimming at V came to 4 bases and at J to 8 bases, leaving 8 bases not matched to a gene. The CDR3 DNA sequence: TGCGCCAGCAGCGTCCGGGACAGCCACGAAGCTTTCTTT. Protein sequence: CASSVRDSHEAFF.

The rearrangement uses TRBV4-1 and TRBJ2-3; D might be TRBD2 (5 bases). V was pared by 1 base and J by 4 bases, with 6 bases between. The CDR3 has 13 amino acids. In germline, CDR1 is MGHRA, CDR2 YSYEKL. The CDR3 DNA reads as TGCGCCAGCAGCCAAGTCGGGGCAGATACGCAGTATTTT. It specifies CASSQVGADTQYF.

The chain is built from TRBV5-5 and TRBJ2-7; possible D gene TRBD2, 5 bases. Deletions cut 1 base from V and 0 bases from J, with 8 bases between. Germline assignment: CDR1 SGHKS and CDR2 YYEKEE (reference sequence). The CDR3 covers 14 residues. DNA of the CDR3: TGTGCCAGCAGCTTGAGCGGAACCTCCTACGAGCAGTACTTC. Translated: CASSLSGTSYEQYF.

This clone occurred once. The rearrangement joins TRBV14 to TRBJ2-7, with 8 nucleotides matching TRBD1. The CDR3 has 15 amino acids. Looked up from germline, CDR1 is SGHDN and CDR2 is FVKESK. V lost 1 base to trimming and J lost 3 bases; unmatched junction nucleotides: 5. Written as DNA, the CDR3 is TGTGCCAGCAGCCAAGTTCCAGGGGGCGGCTACGAGCAGTACTTC. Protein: CASSQVPGGGYEQYF.

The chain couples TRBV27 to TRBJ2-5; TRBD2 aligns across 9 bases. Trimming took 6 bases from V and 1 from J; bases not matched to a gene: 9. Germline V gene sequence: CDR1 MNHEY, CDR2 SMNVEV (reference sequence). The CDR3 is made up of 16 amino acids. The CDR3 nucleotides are TGTGCCAGCAGCCCATCACCAGCGGGGGGCCAAGAGACCCAGTACTTC. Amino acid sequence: CASSPSPAGGQETQYF.

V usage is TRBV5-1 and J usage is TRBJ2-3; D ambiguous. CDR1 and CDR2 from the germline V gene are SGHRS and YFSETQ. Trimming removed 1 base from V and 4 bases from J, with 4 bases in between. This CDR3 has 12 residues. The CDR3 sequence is CASSLISDTQYF. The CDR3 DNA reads TGCGCCAGCAGCTTGATCTCAGATACGCAGTATTTT.

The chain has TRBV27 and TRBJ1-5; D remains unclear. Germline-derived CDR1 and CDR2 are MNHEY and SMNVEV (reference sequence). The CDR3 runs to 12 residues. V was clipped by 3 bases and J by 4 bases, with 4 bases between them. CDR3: CASSFYNQPQHF. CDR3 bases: TGTGCCAGCAGTTTCTATAATCAGCCCCAGCATTTT.

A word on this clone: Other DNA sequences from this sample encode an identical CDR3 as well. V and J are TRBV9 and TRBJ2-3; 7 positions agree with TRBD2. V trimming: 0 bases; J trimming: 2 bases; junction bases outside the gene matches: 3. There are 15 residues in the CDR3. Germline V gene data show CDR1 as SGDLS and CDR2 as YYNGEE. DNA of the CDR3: TGTGCCAGCAGCGTAGCCGGGGGGTCCACAGATACGCAGTATTTT. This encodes CASSVAGGSTDTQYF.

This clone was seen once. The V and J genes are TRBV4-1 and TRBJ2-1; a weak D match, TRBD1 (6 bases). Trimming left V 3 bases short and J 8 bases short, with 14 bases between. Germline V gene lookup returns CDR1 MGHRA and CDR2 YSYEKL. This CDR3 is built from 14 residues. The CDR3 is CASSHLRRQDEQFF. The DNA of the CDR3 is TGCGCCAGCAGCCACCTACGTCGACAGGATGAGCAGTTCTTC.

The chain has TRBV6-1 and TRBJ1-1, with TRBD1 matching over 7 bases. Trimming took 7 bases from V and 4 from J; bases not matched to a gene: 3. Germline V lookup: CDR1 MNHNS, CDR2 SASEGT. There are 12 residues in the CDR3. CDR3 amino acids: CASTSGGTEAFF. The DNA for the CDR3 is TGTGCCAGCACGTCAGGGGGCACTGAAGCTTTCTTT.

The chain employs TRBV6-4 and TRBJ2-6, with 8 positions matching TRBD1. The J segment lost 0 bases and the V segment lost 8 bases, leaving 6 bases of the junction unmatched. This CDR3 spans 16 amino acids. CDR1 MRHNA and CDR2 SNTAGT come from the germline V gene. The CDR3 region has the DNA TGTGCCAGCGCCGGGACAGGCGACTCTGGGGCCAACGTCCTGACTTTC. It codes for CASAGTGDSGANVLTF.

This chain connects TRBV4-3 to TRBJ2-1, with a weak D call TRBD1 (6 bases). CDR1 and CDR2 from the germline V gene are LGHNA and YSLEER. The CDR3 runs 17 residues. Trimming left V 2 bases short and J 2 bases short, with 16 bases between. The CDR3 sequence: CASSQTPAGATYNEQFF. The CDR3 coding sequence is TGCGCCAGCAGCCAAACTCCTGCAGGGGCAACCTACAATGAGCAGTTCTTC.

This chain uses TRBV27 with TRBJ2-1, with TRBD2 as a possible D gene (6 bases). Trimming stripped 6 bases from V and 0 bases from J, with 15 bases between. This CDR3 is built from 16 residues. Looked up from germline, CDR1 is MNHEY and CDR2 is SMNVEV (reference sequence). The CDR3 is CASRDLTGGSYNEQFF. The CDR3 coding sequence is TGTGCCAGCAGGGACCTGACCGGGGGCTCCTACAATGAGCAGTTCTTC.

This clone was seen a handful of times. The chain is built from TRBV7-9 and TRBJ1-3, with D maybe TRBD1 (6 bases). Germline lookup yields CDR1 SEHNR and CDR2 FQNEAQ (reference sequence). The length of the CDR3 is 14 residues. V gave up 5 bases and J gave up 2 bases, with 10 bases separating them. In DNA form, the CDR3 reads TGTGCCAGCAGCCCCGCAGGGGCTGGAAACACCATATATTTT. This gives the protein CASSPAGAGNTIYF.

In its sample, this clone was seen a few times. The CDR3 bases are TGCGCCAGCAGCCAAGAGACAGGGGGCACTGGGGCCAACGTCCTGACTTTC. This sequence encodes CASSQETGGTGANVLTF. The V gene is TRBV4-3, the J gene TRBJ2-6; 10 bases align to TRBD1. V shed 0 bases, J shed 2 bases, and the junction held 1 base outside the gene matches. The CDR3 covers 17 residues. Germline-derived CDR1 and CDR2 are LGHNA and YSLEER.

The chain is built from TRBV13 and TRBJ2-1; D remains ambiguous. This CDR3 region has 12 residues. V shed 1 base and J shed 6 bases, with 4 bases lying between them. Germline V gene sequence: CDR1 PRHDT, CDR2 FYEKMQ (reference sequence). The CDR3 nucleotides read TGTGCCAGCAGCTTAGCGGGCAATGAGCAGTTCTTC. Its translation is CASSLAGNEQFF.

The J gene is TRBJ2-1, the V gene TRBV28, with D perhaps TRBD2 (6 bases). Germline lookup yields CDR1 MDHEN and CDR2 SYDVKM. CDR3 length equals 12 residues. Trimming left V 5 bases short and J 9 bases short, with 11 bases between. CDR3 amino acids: CASSRGLGEQFF. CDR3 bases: TGTGCCAGCAGTCGGGGGTTGGGTGAGCAGTTCTTC.